This T cell receptor beta chain emerged from a study of blood T cell repertoires in COVID-19. For the study at large: Nucleic acid was either cDNA or gDNA, and it came from T cells, B-cell-depleted T cells, or PBMCs.

V was clipped by 2 bases and J by 4 bases, with 4 bases between them. CDR1 SGHKS and CDR2 YYEKEE come from the germline V gene (reference sequence). This CDR3 contains 11 residues. Methods used by the authors: Quantification of nucleated cells was approximated via reference gene primer amplification. The protocol was immunoSEQ multiplex PCR, while the TCRdb copy is restricted to in-frame clones and leaves out a portion. That table furnishes V, J and clone size, whereas the DNA furnished D and trimming. The profile shows a few hundred thousand clones, 89% of them singletons. Sequencing used peripheral blood. This receptor was obtained from a man in his fifties with acute or convalescent COVID-19. V gene TRBV5-5 combines with J gene TRBJ2-7; no definite D call. CDR3 coding DNA: TGTGCCAGCAGCTTTCATTACGAGCAGTACTTC. Amino acids: CASSFHYEQYF.